This record concerns one T cell receptor (beta chain) sequence. This specimen belongs to a study of cytomegalovirus exposure and HLA in healthy donors. Germline V CDR1 and CDR2: MNHNS, SASEGT. This CDR3 comprises 13 residues. The V end was cut by 7 bases, the J end by 0 bases, with 7 bases between. PCR amplification relied on 60 Vbeta primers (plus 13 Jbeta primers). Measured with immunoSEQ multiplex PCR; TCRdb has only the in-frame clones, and not every one. The data show about 130,000 clones, 60% to 80% seen once. The TCR sequence derives from a man aged 25-45 years in good health and CMV-seronegative. Sequencing input: PBMCs. This chain joins TRBV6-1 and TRBJ1-5; no definite D call. The CDR3 sequence is CASMSYSNQPQHF. CDR3 DNA sequence: TGTGCCAGCATGAGTTATAGCAATCAGCCCCAGCATTTT.